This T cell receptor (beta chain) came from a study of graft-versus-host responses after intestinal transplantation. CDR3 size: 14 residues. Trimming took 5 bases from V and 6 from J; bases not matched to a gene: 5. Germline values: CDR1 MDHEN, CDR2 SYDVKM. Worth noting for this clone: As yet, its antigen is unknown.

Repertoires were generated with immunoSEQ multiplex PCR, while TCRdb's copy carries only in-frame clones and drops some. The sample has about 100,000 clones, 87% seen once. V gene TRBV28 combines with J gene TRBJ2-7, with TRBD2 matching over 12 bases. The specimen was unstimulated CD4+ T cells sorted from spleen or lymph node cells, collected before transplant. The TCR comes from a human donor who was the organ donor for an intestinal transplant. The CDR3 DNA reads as TGTGCCAGCAGTATTCTAGCGGGGGGGCTCGAGCAGTACTTC. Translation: CASSILAGGLEQYF.